This T cell receptor (beta chain) was sequenced in a study of blood T cells in healthy people across ages. The CDR3 runs 11 residues. The ends were cut back, 11 bases at V and 4 bases at J, with 12 bases in the middle. Germline V gene data show CDR1 as MNHNY and CDR2 as SVGAGI (reference sequence). With a J-beta primer mix and a sample-barcoded 5' primer, a second PCR ran about 7 to 11 cycles. In TCRdb, the 5' RACE reads were re-called with MiXCR into one record per CDR3 protein. The sample holds around 780,000 distinct CDR3 sequences, 20% to 30% seen once. For every donor, a draw yielded about 9.7 milliliters of peripheral blood. This clonotype was seen a handful of times. The same sample was also used in a study of T cells of mothers and their children. That work states: Versus unrelated pairs, overlap was slightly higher in related mother-child pairs, without reaching significance.

This sequence joins TRBV6-6 and TRBJ2-7; TRBD2 is a possible D gene (5 bases). Material for sequencing was blood. The receptor's source is a boy aged 5-17 years in good health. For the CDR3, the DNA is TGTGCCGCCCGGGAAGGTTACGAGCAGTACTTC. Its translation is CAAREGYEQYF.